The subject of this entry is one T cell receptor (beta chain). The data were obtained in a study of CD8 T cells in Susac syndrome. Random hexamers were used to reverse transcribe roughly 0.45 to 1 ug of RNA. TCRdb processed the immunoSEQ multiplex PCR reads anew with MiXCR; each CDR3 protein has one entry. The sample holds roughly 330,000 distinct CDR3 sequences, about 90% seen once. CD8+ and CD4+ T cells circulating in blood were sequenced for TCR beta. The germline gives CDR1 GTSNPN, CDR2 SVGIG (reference sequence). The CDR3 has 13 residues. The germline V and J ends were trimmed by 7 bases and 2 bases, with 14 bases remaining between them.

The chain couples TRBV30 to TRBJ2-5, with D possibly matching TRBD1 (5 bases). The clonotype originates from a human donor with multiple sclerosis. Sequencing was done on a sample of CD4+ T cells from PBMCs. The CDR3 sequence is CAFIHRYQETQYF. The CDR3 DNA reads as TGTGCCTTTATACACAGGTATCAAGAGACCCAGTACTTC. The variable domain in full, with the rest retrieved from reference TRBV30 and TRBJ2-5, is SQTIHQWPATLVQPVGSPLSLECTVEGTSNPNLYWYRQAAGRGLQLLFYSVGIGQISSEVPQNLSASRPQDRQFILSSKKLLLSDSGFYLCAFIHRYQETQYFGPGTRLLVL.